This T cell receptor (beta chain) comes out of a study of response to subunit inactivated influenza vaccine. Study conclusions and caveats: The study's authors posited that every seasonal influenza vaccination enlists few new T cells.

CDR1 and CDR2 from the germline V gene are KGHSH and LQKENI. This CDR3 comprises 15 residues. The V gene lost 1 base and the J gene lost 5 bases, with 14 bases spanning the gap. TCRdb reanalysed the RT-PCR reads using MiXCR and keeps one entry per CDR3 protein. Here the sample spans roughly 650,000 distinct CDR3 sequences, approximately 14% being singletons. Turning to this clonotype: No antigen is known for it.

The V and J genes are TRBV18 and TRBJ2-5; D is perhaps TRBD1 (6 bases). Sample: PBMCs from blood, taken approximately 13 days after vaccination. This receptor was identified in a man aged 50 to 60 who received an inactivated influenza vaccine. The CDR3 DNA reads as TGTGCCAGCTCACCACTGGCAGGGGCGCGGGAGACCCAGTACTTC. It specifies CASSPLAGARETQYF.